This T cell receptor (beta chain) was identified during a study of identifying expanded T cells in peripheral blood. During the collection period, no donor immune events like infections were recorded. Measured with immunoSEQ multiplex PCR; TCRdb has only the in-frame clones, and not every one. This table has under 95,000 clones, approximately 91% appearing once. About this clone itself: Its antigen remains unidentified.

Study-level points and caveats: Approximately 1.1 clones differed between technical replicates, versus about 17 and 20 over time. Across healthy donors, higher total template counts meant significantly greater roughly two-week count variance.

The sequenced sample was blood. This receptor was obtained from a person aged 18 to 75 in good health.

The CDR3 reads CAWSAAGMGQETQYF. For the CDR3, the DNA is TGTGCCTGGAGTGCGGCCGGTATGGGTCAAGAGACCCAGTACTTC. The chain couples TRBV30 to TRBJ2-5; the D is unclear. V was shortened by 1 base and J by 2 bases, with 14 bases between the two germline ends. The germline V gene encodes CDR1 GTSNPN and CDR2 SVGIG (reference sequence). This CDR3 region has 15 residues.